The 29 T cell receptor beta chains given below trace back to one sample, sequenced in a study of CD8 T cells in Susac syndrome. cDNA came from 0.5 to 1 ug RNA primed by random hexamers. In TCRdb, the immunoSEQ multiplex PCR reads were re-called with MiXCR into one record per CDR3 protein. The sample records under 150,000 distinct CDR3 sequences, 94% being singletons. Sequencing used CD8+ T cells from PBMCs. All receptors derive from a human donor in good health.

This chain uses TRBV12-3 or TRBV12-4 with TRBJ2-3, with 15 bases fitting TRBD2. The CDR3 consists of 16 residues. V lost 5 bases and J lost 6; bases outside the gene matches: 6. CDR3 in amino acids: CASSRTSGRAEDTQYF. For the CDR3, the DNA is TGTGCCAGCAGTCGGACTAGCGGGAGGGCCGAGGATACGCAGTATTTT.

The chain carries TRBV27 and TRBJ1-2; no reliable D call. Germline loops: CDR1 MNHEY, CDR2 SMNVEV (reference sequence). This CDR3 is built from 16 residues. Trimming removed 5 bases from V and 6 bases from J, with 22 bases in between. CDR3 residues: CASSPNPREAGHGYTF. DNA for the CDR3: TGTGCCAGCAGTCCGAACCCCCGGGAGGCAGGTCATGGCTACACCTTC.

This chain connects TRBV29-1 to TRBJ2-1, with D perhaps matching TRBD2 (5 bases). V was pared by 5 bases and J by 7 bases, with 9 bases between. The CDR3 contains 11 residues. Germline CDR1 is SQVTM and CDR2 is ANQGSEA. The DNA of the CDR3 is TGCAGCGTTCCAGCGGCTAATGAGCAGTTCTTC. This sequence encodes CSVPAANEQFF.

The V gene is TRBV12-3 or TRBV12-4, the J gene TRBJ2-3; D gene ambiguous. V lost 4 bases and J lost 4, with 6 bases in between. This CDR3 has 12 amino acids. The CDR3 region is CASSSIADTQYF. The CDR3 DNA is TGTGCCAGCAGTTCTATAGCAGATACGCAGTATTTT.

The gene calls are TRBV27 and TRBJ1-5, with D unclear. CDR3 length: 12 amino acids. The ends were cut back, 3 bases at V and 7 bases at J, with 7 bases in the middle. Germline V gives CDR1 MNHEY, CDR2 SMNVEV (reference sequence). CDR3 region: CASSLIGQPQHF. In nucleotides, the CDR3 is TGTGCCAGCAGTTTGATTGGGCAGCCCCAGCATTTT.

The rearrangement uses TRBV7-2 and TRBJ2-7; 7 bases line up with TRBD2. The CDR3 covers 16 residues. CDR1 is SGHTA, CDR2 FQGNSA, per germline. The V and J ends lost 1 base and 2 bases, in that order; junction bases with no gene match: 8. The CDR3 is CASSLVGGSLAYEQYF. As DNA, the CDR3 is TGTGCCAGCAGCTTAGTAGGCGGGAGTCTGGCCTACGAGCAGTACTTC.

The rearrangement uses TRBV7-9 and TRBJ2-3, with 10 bases lining up with TRBD2. Trimming at V came to 4 bases and at J to 6 bases, leaving 10 bases not matched to a gene. In germline, CDR1 is SEHNR, CDR2 FQNEAQ (reference sequence). The CDR3 spans 16 residues. The CDR3 here is CASSSQGAGGPDTQYF. The CDR3 bases are TGTGCCAGCAGCTCCCAGGGAGCGGGAGGGCCGGATACGCAGTATTTT.

The chain joins TRBV20-1 to TRBJ2-7; 12 bases align to TRBD2. The length of the CDR3 is 13 residues. Germline V gene lookup returns CDR1 DFQATT and CDR2 SNEGSKA (reference sequence). The CDR3 loop reads CRVTSGGSYEQYF. In DNA, the CDR3 is TGCAGGGTTACTAGCGGGGGGTCCTACGAGCAGTACTTC.

This chain connects TRBV20-1 to TRBJ2-3; D is uncertain. The V gene lost 0 bases and the J gene lost 2 bases, with 15 bases spanning the gap. There are 16 residues in the CDR3. The germline CDR1 and CDR2 sequences are DFQATT and SNEGSKA (reference sequence). This chain's CDR3 is CSARDLSGPFTDTQYF. CDR3 coding DNA: TGCAGTGCTAGAGATTTGTCGGGCCCATTCACAGATACGCAGTATTTT.

This chain connects TRBV7-9 to TRBJ2-3; D uncertain. Germline values: CDR1 SEHNR, CDR2 FQNEAQ (reference sequence). This CDR3 contains 12 residues. Trimming pared 5 bases from V and 6 bases from J, leaving 9 bases between. In nucleotides, the CDR3 is TGTGCCAGCAGCCACCTGGGGGATACGCAGTATTTT. It yields the protein CASSHLGDTQYF.

The V call is TRBV9, the J call TRBJ2-1, with 9 bases that match TRBD2. CDR1 and CDR2 (germline): SGDLS, YYNGEE. This CDR3 has 18 residues. V lost 3 bases, J lost 6 bases, and 16 bases stayed unmatched. Here the CDR3 reads CASSDIGTGLAGINEQFF. The DNA of the CDR3 is TGTGCCAGCAGCGATATAGGGACTGGTCTAGCGGGGATCAATGAGCAGTTCTTC.

The chain links TRBV28 to TRBJ2-1; 14 nucleotides align to TRBD2. The CDR3 contains 16 residues. V lost 6 bases, J lost 4 bases, and 5 bases stayed unmatched. Germline V gives CDR1 MDHEN, CDR2 SYDVKM. The CDR3 loop is CASSRLAGGDYNEQFF. For the CDR3, the DNA is TGTGCCAGCAGCCGACTAGCGGGAGGGGATTACAATGAGCAGTTCTTC.

The chain links TRBV12-3 or TRBV12-4 to TRBJ2-7, with a tentative D call TRBD2 (5 bases). The CDR3 covers 14 residues. With 0 bases removed from V and 3 bases from J, the gap between germline ends came to 9 bases. For the CDR3, the DNA is TGTGCCAGCAGTTTAGCGCTTAGCGTCTACGAGCAGTACTTC. Protein product: CASSLALSVYEQYF.

This chain uses TRBV30 with TRBJ2-7, with D tentatively TRBD1 (6 bases). V was pared by 0 bases and J by 2 bases, with 8 bases between. The length of the CDR3 is 13 residues. Looked up from germline, CDR1 is GTSNPN and CDR2 is SVGIG (reference sequence). In nucleotides, the CDR3 is TGTGCCTGGAGTGTAGAGGGGGCCTACGAGCAGTACTTC. It yields the protein CAWSVEGAYEQYF.

In nucleotides, the CDR3 is TGTGCCAGCACCCACCTAGCGGGAGCCTACAATGAGCAGTTCTTC. Its translation is CASTHLAGAYNEQFF. The chain employs TRBV5-6 and TRBJ2-1; TRBD2 aligns across 10 bases. Germline CDR1 reads SGHDT; CDR2 reads YYEEEE. J lost 2 bases, V lost 6 bases, and 5 bases had no gene match. The CDR3 runs to 15 residues.

This chain connects TRBV7-3 to TRBJ2-7, with D perhaps TRBD1 (6 bases). The V and J ends lost 10 bases and 1 base respectively, with 17 bases between them. The CDR3 runs to 14 residues. The germline gives CDR1 SGHTA, CDR2 FQGTGA. As DNA, the CDR3 is TGTGCCACCAGGTTGCAGGGGCCTTCCTACGAGCAGTACTTC. Translating gives CATRLQGPSYEQYF.

The V gene is TRBV27, the J gene TRBJ2-5; tentative D call: TRBD2 (5 bases). The germline V gene has CDR1 MNHEY and CDR2 SMNVEV (reference sequence). V shed 5 bases and J shed 1 base, with 11 bases lying between them. This CDR3 comprises 14 residues. In DNA form, the CDR3 reads TGTGCCAGCAGTCCCGGGGTCGGCCAAGAGACCCAGTACTTC. Encoded protein: CASSPGVGQETQYF.

In regard to this clonotype: Given the absence of the conserved phenylalanine or tryptophan at the CDR3 end, a read error is likely. The DNA is omitted, as the CDR3 cannot be located on it reliably, and the CDR3 follows TCRdb's listing. The chain uses TRBV19 and TRBJ1-2; the D call TRBD1 from the table was never checked on the DNA. The CDR3 adds up to 15 amino acids, both ends counted. In germline, CDR1 is LNHDA, CDR2 SQIVND (reference sequence). CDR3 sequence: CASEKRILKVQAADL.

The chain recombines TRBV27 with TRBJ2-1; no clear D gene. Trimming removed 0 bases at V and 3 bases at J, with 12 bases between. Per germline, CDR1 MNHEY and CDR2 SMNVEV (reference sequence). The CDR3 consists of 16 residues. In DNA form, the CDR3 reads TGTGCCAGCAGTTTATCGCAAGAGAGTCTCTACAATGAGCAGTTCTTC. Translating it yields CASSLSQESLYNEQFF.

The genes are TRBV6-2 or TRBV6-3 and TRBJ1-5, with a possible D match to TRBD1 (5 bases). The CDR3 runs 14 residues. V lost 1 base and J 9 bases, leaving 13 bases between the germline ends. Germline loops: CDR1 MNHEY, CDR2 SVGEGT. In nucleotides, the CDR3 is TGTGCCAGCAGTTACTTTCAGGGCAACGGGCCCCAGCATTTT. Its protein product is CASSYFQGNGPQHF.

The J gene is TRBJ2-1, the V gene TRBV9; D may match TRBD1 or TRBD2 (7 bases each). Germline V gene lookup returns CDR1 SGDLS and CDR2 YYNGEE. V was trimmed by 6 bases and J by 3 bases, leaving 16 bases between them. The CDR3 runs 15 residues. In DNA, the CDR3 is TGTGCCAGCAACCCAAGCGGGGACAGCTACAATGAGCAGTTCTTC. Its translation: CASNPSGDSYNEQFF.

The rearrangement uses TRBV4-2 and TRBJ2-7; D is undetermined. The CDR3 extends over 13 amino acids. In germline, CDR1 is LGHNA, CDR2 YNFKEQ. The germline V and J ends were trimmed by 3 bases and 6 bases, with 12 bases remaining between them. The CDR3 DNA reads as TGTGCCAGCAGCCAGTCTAGGCCCAGCGAGCAGTACTTC. It yields the protein CASSQSRPSEQYF.

The genes are TRBV29-1 and TRBJ1-5; the match to TRBD1 covers 7 bases. The trim removed 7 bases at V and 3 bases at J, leaving 6 bases unmatched. Per germline, CDR1 SQVTM and CDR2 ANQGSEA. The CDR3 contains 13 residues. This chain's CDR3 is CSGAGTDNQPQHF. The CDR3 DNA reads TGCAGCGGCGCCGGGACAGACAATCAGCCCCAGCATTTT. The complete variable domain, with remaining parts taken from reference TRBV29-1 and TRBJ1-5, reads SAVISQKPSRDICQRGTSLTIQCQVDSQVTMMFWYRQQPGQSLTLIATANQGSEATYESGFVIDKFPISRPNLTFSTLTVSNMSPEDSSIYLCSGAGTDNQPQHFGDGTRLSIL.

V usage is TRBV28 and J usage is TRBJ2-3; TRBD2 matches 9 bases. V trimming: 2 bases; J trimming: 0 bases; junction bases outside the gene matches: 6. The CDR3 has 17 amino acids. CDR1 is MDHEN, CDR2 SYDVKM, per germline. In DNA, the CDR3 is TGTGCCAGCAGTTTAGTGACTAGCGGCCTTAGCACAGATACGCAGTATTTT. It is translated as CASSLVTSGLSTDTQYF.

The chain employs TRBV2 and TRBJ2-7; TRBD2 might be the D (5 bases). V lost 2 bases and J 1 base, leaving 9 bases between the germline ends. The CDR3 consists of 14 residues. CDR1 SNHLY and CDR2 FYNNEI come from the germline V gene. The CDR3 spells CASSERRASYEQYF. The CDR3 DNA sequence: TGTGCCAGCAGTGAACGGCGGGCGTCCTACGAGCAGTACTTC.

This clonotype was seen once. The junction departs from the called germline gene at one end, perhaps through a read error. V gene TRBV6-2 or TRBV6-3 combines with J gene TRBJ2-7; the D gene is possibly TRBD2 (5 bases). Germline V gene sequence: CDR1 MNHEY, CDR2 SVGEGT. The CDR3 spans 17 residues. As DNA, the CDR3 is TGTGCCAGCAATTACCTCAACCAACTAGAGAGAAGCTACGAGCAGTACTTC. This sequence encodes CASNYLNQLERSYEQYF.

The CDR3 region has the DNA TGTGCCAGCAGTTTAGTCCTAGCGGGCACAGATACGCAGTATTTT. Residues: CASSLVLAGTDTQYF. The chain joins TRBV12-3 or TRBV12-4 to TRBJ2-3, with TRBD2 identical over 7 bases. Trimming cost V 1 base and J 1 base; bases outside gene matches: 2. This CDR3 has 15 amino acids.

The V call is TRBV29-1, the J call TRBJ2-3; possible D gene TRBD1, 5 bases. With 7 bases removed from V and 0 bases from J, the gap between germline ends came to 11 bases. Germline V gene lookup returns CDR1 SQVTM and CDR2 ANQGSEA. CDR3 size: 13 residues. The CDR3 nucleotides read TGCAGCGCTGCCGACAGTAGCACAGATACGCAGTATTTT. Encoded protein: CSAADSSTDTQYF.

The chain joins TRBV20-1 to TRBJ2-7, with 7 positions matching TRBD1. After removal of 0 bases from V and 2 bases from J, the junction contained 7 bases not matched to a gene. The CDR3 extends over 15 amino acids. Germline V gives CDR1 DFQATT, CDR2 SNEGSKA (reference sequence). CDR3 nucleotides: TGCAGTGCTAGAGATACACAGGGGTCCCCCTACGAGCAGTACTTC. It specifies CSARDTQGSPYEQYF.